There are a few counts of the clone carrying this TCR beta chain. Its antigen is undetermined. Time point: pre-sensitization, week 0. Treatment denoted: therapeutic diphenylcyclopropenone sensitization with weekly scalp DPC. The length of the CDR3 is 19 residues. The data belong to a study of human T cells and chemical hapten exposure. Points from the study as a whole: Significantly more large CDR3 similarity clusters were formed by expanded TCRs than by controls.

Separate cDNA molecules received unique molecular identifiers, which the library attached to them. TCRdb independently ran MiXCR on the RACE reads; one entry per CDR3 protein. The table includes 350,000 to 450,000 distinct CDR3 sequences, roughly 5.3% detected once. V gene TRBV12-2 combines with J gene TRBJ2-6; no DNA check was done on the table's D call, TRBD1. TRBV12-2 is a pseudogene locus. This TCR was recovered from a woman aged 45-60 years with alopecia areata. Some clones in this sample may be carry-over from other donors' samples. This sample comprised whole blood, obtained in connection with sensitization to the hapten diphenylcyclopropenone (DPC). CDR3 sequence: CASRLAGTGSFSGANVLTF. The CDR3 region has the DNA TGTGCAAGTCGCTTAGCCGGGACAGGGTCCTTCTCTGGGGCCAACGTCCTGACTTTC.